This T cell receptor (beta chain) was found in a study of shared clonotypes between healthy human individuals (TCRdb year 2020). Turning to the overall study: The cohort included three men and a couple of women between 18 and 49 years of age. For each donor, CD4 naive and CD4 memory were each run on three plates, CD8 naive on two plates, and CD8 memory on one plate. To estimate repertoire size and how much clonotype sharing occurs between individuals, the study deeply sequenced the blood TCR repertoires of roughly 5 healthy adults. To increase sequencing depth and limit assay-specific biases, different laboratories used diverse techniques to prepare libraries and sequence TCR repertoires. Per donor, leukapheresis produced somewhere between about 0.85 and 9.5 billion PBMCs. What the research found in general, with its limitations: Rarefaction of sorted-subset datasets indicated incomplete sequencing despite the large sequencing depth. Clonotypes shared by all four sorted-subset donors showed higher generation probabilities than non-shared clonotypes. Because the study included a small number of donors, the genetic and exposure-history diversity represented was limited. About 5% of naive CD4, 3% to 4% of naive CD8, about 2.1% of memory CD4, and 0.4% of memory CD8 clonotypes were shared across several donors. Larger estimated clonotype richness was generally found for naive subsets than for memory subsets. Only blood was sampled, and tissue TCR repertoires likely differ from those in blood. Pairwise subsampling indicated that sequencing depth was expected to affect the degree of clonotype sharing among donors.

TCR CDR3 regions were amplified from genomic DNA by multiplex PCR using the deep immunoSEQ assay. For each cell subset, the extracted genomic DNA was distributed evenly across all wells of several immunoSEQ 96-well plates, and each plate served as one replicate. For sorted subsets, around 200 ng genomic DNA, equal to 25,000 to 35,000 T cell genomes, was loaded into each replicate PCR. The purified libraries were quantified using a Qubit 3.0 fluorometer, sized with a Bioanalyzer 2100, and then quantified again using the KAPA Library Quantification kit. Every immunoSEQ 96-well plate was sequenced on a dedicated single-read 150-cycle Illumina NextSeq 550 flow cell. The authors' analysis ran thus. Because the immunoSEQ output held only junctional sequences and lacked quality scores, the filtering could not match the filtering applied to full-length reads. Sequences were annotated with PyIR, a Python wrapper for IgBLAST v1.9, and V/J genes and CDR3 were assigned using IMGT germline references. Reads were filtered out if the reads had weak V/J assignments (E-value above 1e-6), no CDR3, stop codons, out-of-frame junctions, or ambiguous translated residues. V3J clonotypes were defined as sequences sharing an identical inferred V gene, J gene, and CDR3 amino acid sequence. To compute the percentage overlap between repertoires, the number of shared unique clonotypes was divided by the size of the smaller repertoire. Repertoire richness was assessed with RTK rarefaction, the Chao1 estimator, and Recon v2.1 estimates of unobserved clonotypes. OLGA was used to compute generation probabilities for all TCRbeta clonotypes that the gDNA method yielded from a handful of donors. This immuneACCESS table, as held by TCRdb, lists in-frame sequences with V and J called but not all clones. Of the missing ones, under half trace to an unresolved V gene in checked studies; the others have no known cause. D and trimming were read from the DNA, whereas the V and J calls and clone size are those reported in that table. The sample table lists around 990,000 clones, approximately 77% of them with a count of one. The ten largest account for 0.85% to 1% of the sample.

V lost 5 bases and J lost 6 bases; the stretch between them is 19 bases long. CDR1 and CDR2 were assigned from the germline V gene (reference sequence) as MNHEY and SMNVEV. The CDR3 spans 15 residues, from the cysteine through the phenylalanine. CDR3 DNA only is kept here, 45 bases in frame from base 1. Details on this clone: Its antigen specificity is not known. No much larger clone is present one base from it, and per-base qualities are unavailable.

The donors were healthy, HIV-negative adults who had no recently reported acute infections or vaccinations. Only Caucasian adults living in Nashville, Tennessee, USA were represented among the donors. Magnetic negative selection was used to enrich CD4+ T cells, after which naive cells were positively selected on CD45RA and the negative fraction became the memory subset. Blood was collected by leukapheresis, and PBMCs were isolated by Ficoll-Histopaque density gradient centrifugation and then cryopreserved in liquid nitrogen vapor phase. Analytical flow cytometry was used to check the purity and quantity of every magnetically sorted T cell population. Genomic DNA was isolated from every sorted fraction and measured by UV absorbance on a Nanodrop 2000c.

The sequence joins TRBV27 to TRBJ1-2; matching of 5 bases hints at TRBD1 as the D gene. The TCR originated in a man between 18 and 29 years old in good health. Some clones in this sample may be carry-over from other donors' samples. The source material was memory CD4+ T cells from PBMCs. The cell subset or site label, read with the paper, signifies: CD45RA-negative fraction. The DNA reads TGTGCCAGCAGTCGACGGGGTCAGGGAAGCGATGGCTACACCTTC. This yields the protein CASSRRGQGSDGYTF.